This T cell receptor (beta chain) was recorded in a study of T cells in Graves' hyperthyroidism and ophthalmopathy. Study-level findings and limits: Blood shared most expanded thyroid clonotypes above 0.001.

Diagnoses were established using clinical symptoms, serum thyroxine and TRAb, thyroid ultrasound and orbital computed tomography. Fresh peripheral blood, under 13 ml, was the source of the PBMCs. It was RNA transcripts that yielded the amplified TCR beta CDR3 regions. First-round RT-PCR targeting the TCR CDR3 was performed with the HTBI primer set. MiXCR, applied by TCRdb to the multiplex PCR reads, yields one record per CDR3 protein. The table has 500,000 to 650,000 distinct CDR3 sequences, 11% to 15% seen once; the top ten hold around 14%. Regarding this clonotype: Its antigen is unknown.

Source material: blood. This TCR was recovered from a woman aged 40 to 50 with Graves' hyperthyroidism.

For the CDR3, the DNA is TGTGCCAGCAGTATACGGGGACCCTATGGCTACACCTTC. Translating gives CASSIRGPYGYTF. The rearrangement uses TRBV28 and TRBJ1-2; D possibly corresponds to TRBD1 (5 bases). The CDR3 length is 13 residues. Germline V CDR1 and CDR2: MDHEN, SYDVKM. The germline V and J ends were trimmed by 5 bases and 4 bases, with 11 bases remaining between them.